This TCR beta chain was identified during a study of T cell repertoires in cytomegalovirus infection. Study-wide findings and caveats: Summed public TCR beta family frequency identified CMV carriers bearing the relevant HLA. The ex vivo response showed dominance by HLA-C-restricted CMV-specific TCR beta clonotypes.

TCRdb reprocessed the reads with MiXCR, giving one entry per CDR3 protein. This repertoire shows about 890,000 distinct CDR3 sequences, around 30% found once; its top ten account for more than 12%. CDR1 is PRHDT, CDR2 FYEKMQ, per germline (reference sequence). The V segment lost 4 bases and the J segment 0 bases; nucleotides outside the gene matches: 0. The CDR3 spans 14 residues. Worth noting for this clonotype: No antigen is known for it.

The chain uses TRBV13 and TRBJ2-5; 9 bases are a match to TRBD1. This TCR was sampled from a human donor in good health (CMV status not recorded). Some clones in this sample may be carry-over from other donors' samples. Sequenced material: cultured CD8+ T cells from PBMCs, taken from culture after CMV antigen stimulation. CDR3 amino acids: CASSYRGHQETQYF. The CDR3 DNA reads as TGTGCCAGCAGCTACAGGGGGCACCAAGAGACCCAGTACTTC. The full variable domain, rest sourced from reference TRBV13 and TRBJ2-5, is AAGVIQSPRHLIKEKRETATLKCYPIPRHDTVYWYQQGPGQDPQFLISFYEKMQSDKGSIPDRFSAQQFSDYHSELNMSSLELGDSALYFCASSYRGHQETQYFGPGTRLLVL.